This TCR beta chain was captured in a study of cytomegalovirus exposure and HLA in healthy donors. Overall study results and limits: The classifier reportedly diagnosed cytomegalovirus status with high sensitivity and specificity.

This clone has just one count. What it binds is unknown. This PCR relied on a set of 60 Vbeta primers and 13 Jbeta primers. Some clones are missing from TCRdb's copy, which holds only in-frame ones; the method was immunoSEQ multiplex PCR. This table holds some 110,000 clones, roughly 12% found once. The specimen sequenced was PBMCs. The sequence was obtained from a man aged 35 to 55 in good health and CMV-seropositive.

CDR3 nucleotides: TGCGCCAGTACGCGGGGAGGGTATTCTGAAAAACTGTTTTTT. It codes for CASTRGGYSEKLFF. The J gene is TRBJ1-4, the V gene TRBV4-1; D is uncertain. V was cut by 9 bases and J by 7 bases, with 18 bases left in between. CDR1 and CDR2 (germline): MGHRA, YSYEKL. There are 14 residues in the CDR3.